The source of this TCR beta chain is a study of control samples from healthy donors and cancer patients. This CDR3 has 16 residues. Germline CDR1 and CDR2: SGHAT and FQNNGV. The V end lost 8 bases, the J end lost 4 bases, and 21 bases lay between the germline ends. Clones were read by immunoSEQ multiplex PCR, and TCRdb kept only the in-frame ones, dropping some. The table lists about 100,000 clones, roughly 90% of them singletons. The TCR originated in a woman aged 45-65 years in good health. The chain is built from TRBV11-2 and TRBJ2-1; D may be TRBD2 (6 bases). The sequencing input was blood. CDR3 region: CASALNRGGGYNEQFF. CDR3 nucleotides: TGTGCCAGCGCCCTAAATAGGGGTGGGGGGTACAATGAGCAGTTCTTC. Drawing the rest from reference TRBV11-2 and TRBJ2-1, the complete variable domain is EAGVAQSPRYKIIEKRQSVAFWCNPISGHATLYWYQQILGQGPKLLIQFQNNGVVDDSQLPKDRFSAERLKGVDSTLKIQPAKLEDSAVYLCASALNRGGGYNEQFFGPGTRLTVL.